These T cell receptor beta chains were read from a single sample in a study of blood T cell repertoires in COVID-19. The method was immunoSEQ multiplex PCR; TCRdb's version includes in-frame clones alone and lacks a portion of them. Among about 480,000 clones listed, about 87% were seen once. Source material: peripheral blood. The receptor set was obtained from a woman aged 45-65 years with COVID-19, enrolled during active disease. The CDR3 runs from the conserved cysteine through the conserved F or W. The order of the fields is clone size, V gene, J gene, D gene, CDR3 protein, CDR3 DNA. The D gene is left open where the match is weak. Not all rows give a size; the values are once, few, many and, for expanded clones, a class.

abundance: NA
v_gene: TRBV3-1/TRBV3-2
j_gene: TRBJ1-1
d_gene: NA
CDR3aa: CASSQWTEAFF
CDR3nt: TGTGCCAGCAGCCAATGGACAGAAGCTTTCTTT

abundance: NA
v_gene: TRBV4-2
j_gene: TRBJ1-6
d_gene: NA
CDR3aa: CASSLASSYNSPLHF
CDR3nt: TGTGCCAGCAGCCTAGCAAGCTCCTATAATTCACCCCTCCACTTT

abundance: NA
v_gene: TRBV6-5
j_gene: TRBJ1-4
d_gene: NA
CDR3aa: CASSRSREGEKLFF
CDR3nt: TGTGCCAGCAGCCGAAGCAGGGAAGGCGAAAAACTGTTTTTT

abundance: NA
v_gene: TRBV5-6
j_gene: TRBJ1-4
d_gene: NA
CDR3aa: CASSPGRDSVEKLFF
CDR3nt: TGTGCCAGCAGCCCAGGCCGGGACTCGGTCGAAAAACTGTTTTTT

abundance: NA
v_gene: TRBV4-1
j_gene: TRBJ1-2
d_gene: NA
CDR3aa: CASSQGTSNYGYTF
CDR3nt: TGCGCCAGCAGCCAAGGGACAAGCAACTATGGCTACACCTTC

abundance: NA
v_gene: TRBV4-2
j_gene: TRBJ2-7
d_gene: TRBD2
CDR3aa: CASSHPGLAYEQYF
CDR3nt: TGTGCCAGCAGCCATCCGGGACTAGCGTACGAGCAGTACTTC

abundance: NA
v_gene: TRBV5-1
j_gene: TRBJ1-1
d_gene: NA
CDR3aa: CASSSGAGLNTEAFF
CDR3nt: TGCGCCAGCAGCTCGGGAGCAGGCTTAAACACTGAAGCTTTCTTT

abundance: NA
v_gene: TRBV7-9
j_gene: TRBJ2-7
d_gene: NA
CDR3aa: CASTPGGSEQYF
CDR3nt: TGTGCCAGCACCCCCGGGGGTAGCGAGCAGTACTTC

abundance: NA
v_gene: TRBV19
j_gene: TRBJ1-2
d_gene: TRBD1
CDR3aa: CASSPPETGRYGYTF
CDR3nt: TGTGCCAGTAGTCCGCCCGAGACAGGGCGATATGGCTACACCTTC

abundance: NA
v_gene: TRBV6-5
j_gene: TRBJ1-1
d_gene: TRBD1
CDR3aa: CASSSQLDRKTEAFF
CDR3nt: TGTGCCAGCAGTTCCCAATTGGACAGGAAAACTGAAGCTTTCTTT

abundance: NA
v_gene: TRBV4-1
j_gene: TRBJ1-1
d_gene: NA
CDR3aa: CASSQEIRGNTEAFF
CDR3nt: TGCGCCAGCAGCCAAGAAATACGGGGGAACACTGAAGCTTTCTTT

abundance: NA
v_gene: TRBV18
j_gene: TRBJ2-5
d_gene: NA
CDR3aa: CASSPGGGETQYF
CDR3nt: TGTGCCAGCTCACCAGGAGGGGGCGAGACCCAGTACTTC

abundance: NA
v_gene: TRBV7-9
j_gene: TRBJ2-2
d_gene: NA
CDR3aa: CASSYPRGVVTGELFF
CDR3nt: TGTGCCAGCAGCTACCCCAGGGGCGTTGTCACCGGGGAGCTGTTTTTT

abundance: NA
v_gene: TRBV18
j_gene: TRBJ1-2
d_gene: NA
CDR3aa: CASSPPYQGGGYTF
CDR3nt: TGTGCCAGCTCACCACCTTACCAGGGCGGCGGCTACACCTTC

abundance: once
v_gene: TRBV14
j_gene: TRBJ1-1
d_gene: NA
CDR3aa: CASSQDEGGEAFF
CDR3nt: TGTGCCAGCAGCCAAGATGAGGGCGGCGAAGCTTTCTTT

abundance: NA
v_gene: TRBV7-9
j_gene: TRBJ2-3
d_gene: TRBD1
CDR3aa: CASSWDRGRTDTQYF
CDR3nt: TGTGCCAGCAGCTGGGACAGGGGCCGCACAGATACGCAGTATTTT

abundance: NA
v_gene: TRBV5-1
j_gene: TRBJ1-3
d_gene: NA
CDR3aa: CASSLLESGNTIYF
CDR3nt: TGCGCCAGCAGCTTGCTGGAGTCTGGAAACACCATATATTTT

abundance: NA
v_gene: TRBV3-1/TRBV3-2
j_gene: TRBJ1-2
d_gene: TRBD1
CDR3aa: CASSQGDRTGPGYTF
CDR3nt: TGTGCCAGCAGCCAAGGGGATCGGACAGGTCCTGGCTACACCTTC